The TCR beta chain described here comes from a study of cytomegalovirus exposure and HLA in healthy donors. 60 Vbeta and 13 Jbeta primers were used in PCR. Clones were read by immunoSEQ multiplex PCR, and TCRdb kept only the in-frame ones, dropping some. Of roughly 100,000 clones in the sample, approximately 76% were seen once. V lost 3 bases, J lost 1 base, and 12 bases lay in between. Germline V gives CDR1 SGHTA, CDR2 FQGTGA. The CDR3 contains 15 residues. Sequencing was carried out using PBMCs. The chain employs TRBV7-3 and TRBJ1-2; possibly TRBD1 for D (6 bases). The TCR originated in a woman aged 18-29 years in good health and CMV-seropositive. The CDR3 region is CASSLTGQFNYGYTF. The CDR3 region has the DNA TGTGCCAGCAGCTTGACCGGACAGTTTAACTATGGCTACACCTTC.